These 28 T cell receptor beta chains originate from one sample sequenced in a study of OX40 agonist ivuxolimab in advanced cancers. Assay: immunoSEQ multiplex PCR; the TCRdb copy retains only in-frame clones and omits some. The table records roughly 46,000 clones, 82% of them present only once. The sequenced sample was CD4+ or CD8+ T cells sorted from blood, obtained in a trial of the OX40 agonist ivuxolimab. The receptors were sampled from an adult with an advanced solid tumor such as melanoma, head and neck, liver or kidney cancer.

The chain carries TRBV7-2 and TRBJ1-6, with unresolved D. V was clipped by 2 bases and J by 10 bases, with 6 bases between them. Germline CDR1 and CDR2: SGHTA and FQGNSA. The CDR3 runs 12 residues. The CDR3 here is CASSLLGSPLHF. The CDR3 DNA sequence: TGTGCCAGCAGCTTACTAGGCTCACCCCTCCACTTT.

The chain combines TRBV5-5 with TRBJ1-1; no clear D. Trimming cost V 4 bases and J 0 bases, with 13 bases left between them. Germline CDR1 SGHKS, CDR2 YYEKEE (reference sequence). The CDR3 contains 15 residues. The CDR3 loop reads CASSPGVGLNTEAFF. As DNA, the CDR3 is TGTGCCAGCAGCCCAGGAGTGGGATTGAACACTGAAGCTTTCTTT.

The chain employs TRBV5-1 and TRBJ2-5; possible D gene TRBD2, 5 bases. The CDR3 totals 16 residues. Between the trimmed V and J ends, which lost 0 bases and 1 base, there was a span of 13 bases. Germline assignment: CDR1 SGHRS and CDR2 YFSETQ. CDR3 sequence: CASSLESSLAQETQYF. The CDR3 nucleotides read TGCGCCAGCAGCTTGGAATCTAGCCTGGCCCAAGAGACCCAGTACTTC.

The sample holds a few counts of this clone. V usage is TRBV5-1 and J usage is TRBJ2-7; D ambiguous. Germline CDR1 reads SGHRS; CDR2 reads YFSETQ. Trimming cost V 0 bases and J 0 bases, with 7 bases left between them. The CDR3 contains 14 residues. CDR3 bases: TGCGCCAGCAGCTTGGAGTCCCGCTCCTACGAGCAGTACTTC. This sequence encodes CASSLESRSYEQYF.

DNA of the CDR3: TGTGCCAGCAGTGAAGTTAAATACGAGCAGTACTTC. Residues: CASSEVKYEQYF. The chain joins TRBV2 to TRBJ2-7; D is undetermined. V was clipped by 1 base and J by 4 bases, with 5 bases between them. CDR1 and CDR2 (germline): SNHLY, FYNNEI. The CDR3 consists of 12 residues.

This clone was seen more than once but under ten times. This sequence joins TRBV5-6 and TRBJ1-1; D not certain. Germline CDR1 and CDR2: SGHDT and YYEEEE. This CDR3 has 13 amino acids. V was pared by 4 bases and J by 8 bases, with 15 bases between. The CDR3 coding sequence is TGTGCCAGCAGCGCTCTTGGCAGCTCAGAAGCTTTCTTT. Amino acids: CASSALGSSEAFF.

J is TRBJ2-7 and V is TRBV7-9; 10 positions agree with TRBD1. The CDR3 is 14 amino acids. Trimming at V came to 8 bases and at J to 3 bases, leaving 7 bases not matched to a gene. CDR1 and CDR2 (germline): SEHNR, FQNEAQ (reference sequence). The CDR3 sequence is CASDTGQGFYEQYF. The CDR3 DNA reads as TGTGCCAGCGATACGGGACAGGGGTTCTACGAGCAGTACTTC.

The chain combines TRBV7-3 with TRBJ1-1; TRBD1 agrees at 9 bases. J lost 0 bases, V lost 5 bases, and 4 bases had no gene match. CDR1 is SGHTA, CDR2 FQGTGA, per germline. The CDR3 runs to 15 residues. The CDR3 is CASSPDRGMNTEAFF. The DNA for the CDR3 is TGTGCCAGCAGCCCGGACAGGGGTATGAACACTGAAGCTTTCTTT.

This chain uses TRBV5-1 with TRBJ1-1, with a weak D call TRBD1 (6 bases). The V gene's germline CDR1 is SGHRS and CDR2 YFSETQ. The CDR3 is made up of 16 amino acids. The germline V and J ends were trimmed by 0 bases and 5 bases, with 17 bases remaining between them. The CDR3 nucleotides read TGCGCCAGCAGCTTGGTTCGTGGCAGGGGAGGGACTGAAGCTTTCTTT. It translates to CASSLVRGRGGTEAFF.

The chain carries TRBV30 and TRBJ1-4, with D possibly being TRBD1 (6 bases). Germline V gives CDR1 GTSNPN, CDR2 SVGIG (reference sequence). The CDR3 runs to 15 residues. V shed 4 bases and J shed 10 bases, with 22 bases lying between them. CDR3 sequence reads: CAWNKGGGLFVKLFF. CDR3 DNA: TGTGCCTGGAACAAAGGGGGGGGCCTTTTTGTAAAACTGTTTTTT.

This clone was counted between two and nine times. This chain uses TRBV7-9 with TRBJ1-2; possibly TRBD1 for D (5 bases). This CDR3 contains 13 residues. Germline CDR1 SEHNR, CDR2 FQNEAQ (reference sequence). V was shortened by 1 base and J by 5 bases, with 8 bases between the two germline ends. The CDR3 here is CASSLEGRYGYTF. The CDR3 DNA reads as TGTGCCAGCAGCTTAGAGGGGAGGTATGGCTACACCTTC.

The rearrangement uses TRBV6-1 and TRBJ1-5, with 7 bases fitting TRBD1. With 8 bases clipped from V and 7 bases from J, the junction kept 8 bases outside the gene matches. CDR1 MNHNS and CDR2 SASEGT come from the germline V gene. CDR3 length equals 13 residues. The chain's CDR3 is CASHKTGEQPQHF. CDR3 coding DNA: TGTGCCAGCCACAAAACAGGGGAGCAGCCCCAGCATTTT.

This sequence joins TRBV5-4 and TRBJ2-3, with 8 positions matching TRBD2. Trimming took 4 bases from V and 6 from J; bases not matched to a gene: 13. Germline V CDR1 and CDR2: SGHNT, YYREEE (reference sequence). The CDR3 runs to 16 residues. CDR3 in amino acids: CASSLRLASRSDTQYF. CDR3 sequence (DNA): TGTGCCAGCAGCCTTAGACTAGCGAGTAGGTCGGATACGCAGTATTTT.

This sequence joins TRBV6-6 and TRBJ1-1; no definite D call. Deletions cut 7 bases from V and 9 bases from J, with 15 bases between. Germline V gene sequence: CDR1 MNHNY, CDR2 SVGAGI (reference sequence). The CDR3 contains 12 residues. The chain's CDR3 is CASIPTERKAFF. CDR3 coding DNA: TGTGCCAGCATTCCAACGGAACGAAAAGCTTTCTTT.

The V and J genes are TRBV29-1 and TRBJ2-1; D remains unclear. V lost 6 bases, J lost 8 bases, and 11 bases lay in between. The CDR3 sequence is 11 residues long. Germline V gene data show CDR1 as SQVTM and CDR2 as ANQGSEA. The DNA for the CDR3 is TGCAGCGTCCGCCGTCTGGATGAGCAGTTCTTC. Encoded protein: CSVRRLDEQFF.

The chain is built from TRBV6-1 and TRBJ1-6, with 7 bases aligning to TRBD1. Germline lookup yields CDR1 MNHNS and CDR2 SASEGT. Trimming at V came to 5 bases and at J to 10 bases, leaving 2 bases not matched to a gene. The CDR3 contains 12 residues. The CDR3 protein is CASSRTGSPLHF. CDR3 in DNA: TGTGCCAGCAGTAGGACAGGATCACCCCTCCACTTT.

The V and J genes are TRBV5-6 and TRBJ1-2; tentatively, D is TRBD1 (6 bases). V lost 5 bases and J 4 bases, leaving 12 bases between the germline ends. CDR1 and CDR2 from the germline V gene are SGHDT and YYEEEE. The CDR3 covers 13 residues. The CDR3 loop is CASRLQGTYGYTF. CDR3 DNA: TGTGCCAGCAGGCTGCAGGGGACCTATGGCTACACCTTC.

This sequence joins TRBV5-1 and TRBJ2-1; 11 bases fit TRBD2. Losses at the gene ends were 3 bases for V and 6 bases for J; bases not matched to a gene: 2. Per germline, CDR1 SGHRS and CDR2 YFSETQ. The CDR3 has 14 residues. This CDR3 is CASSSGTSGNEQFF. The CDR3 DNA reads as TGCGCCAGCAGCTCGGGGACTAGCGGCAATGAGCAGTTCTTC.

The chain carries TRBV30 and TRBJ2-7; D ambiguous. This CDR3 contains 14 residues. The V end was cut by 1 base, the J end by 6 bases, with 16 bases between. Germline V gene data show CDR1 as GTSNPN and CDR2 as SVGIG (reference sequence). The CDR3 DNA reads as TGTGCCTGGAGTGGATCCCGCCTGTCCCCCGAGCAGTACTTC. Protein: CAWSGSRLSPEQYF.

V and J are TRBV4-1 and TRBJ1-2, with 10 bases that match TRBD1. V lost 4 bases, J lost 7 bases, and 6 bases stayed unmatched. Germline CDR1 reads MGHRA; CDR2 reads YSYEKL. CDR3 length equals 14 residues. The CDR3 loop reads CASSLRQGAPGYTF. The CDR3 DNA sequence: TGCGCCAGCAGCCTTAGACAGGGGGCCCCTGGCTACACCTTC.

This chain connects TRBV14 to TRBJ1-4; D remains unclear. The CDR3 spans 15 residues. The germline CDR1 and CDR2 sequences are SGHDN and FVKESK. Trimming cost V 0 bases and J 7 bases, with 12 bases left between them. For the CDR3, the DNA is TGTGCCAGCAGCCAAGATGGATACTCGGGTGAAAAACTGTTTTTT. It translates to CASSQDGYSGEKLFF.

This clone was recorded once. Written as DNA, the CDR3 is TGTGCCAGCAGCTTAGCGCCCCAGGGTAGAGGTGAGCAGTACTTC. It yields the protein CASSLAPQGRGEQYF. The genes are TRBV7-2 and TRBJ2-7; possibly TRBD1 for D (5 bases). Trimming took 0 bases from V and 7 from J, leaving 16 bases between them. Germline V lookup: CDR1 SGHTA, CDR2 FQGNSA. CDR3 size: 15 residues.

This chain links TRBV5-1 with TRBJ1-4; D unresolved. CDR1 SGHRS and CDR2 YFSETQ come from the germline V gene. The CDR3 covers 17 residues. Trimming cost V 0 bases and J 0 bases, with 12 bases left between them. CDR3 nucleotides: TGCGCCAGCAGCTTGGTCGGCAGTGTGGCAACTAATGAAAAACTGTTTTTT. This gives the protein CASSLVGSVATNEKLFF.

The chain recombines TRBV7-9 with TRBJ1-2; 10 positions agree with TRBD1. Trimming at V came to 6 bases and at J to 4 bases, leaving 8 bases not matched to a gene. Germline CDR1 and CDR2: SEHNR and FQNEAQ (reference sequence). The CDR3 length is 15 residues. The chain's CDR3 is CASSYPGQGLYGYTF. CDR3 nucleotide sequence: TGTGCCAGCAGTTATCCGGGACAGGGGCTCTATGGCTACACCTTC.

The chain carries TRBV4-3 and TRBJ2-1; 10 bases agree with TRBD2. Germline V gene sequence: CDR1 LGHNA, CDR2 YSLEER. V lost 1 base and J lost 8; bases outside the gene matches: 5. This CDR3 spans 15 amino acids. The CDR3 sequence is CASSQAPSGGHEQFF. In DNA form, the CDR3 reads TGCGCCAGCAGCCAAGCCCCTAGCGGGGGACATGAGCAGTTCTTC.

The gene calls are TRBV30 and TRBJ2-5; 8 nucleotides align to TRBD1. V shed 0 bases, J shed 5 bases, and the junction held 5 bases outside the gene matches. In germline, CDR1 is GTSNPN, CDR2 SVGIG (reference sequence). The CDR3 contains 14 residues. CDR3 nucleotide sequence: TGTGCCTGGAGTGTCGTTTCAGGGGGCGAGACCCAGTACTTC. Protein product: CAWSVVSGGETQYF.

CDR3 DNA sequence: TGTGCCAGCAGCTTAATGGGGGGGGCTGGCTACACCTTC. The encoded protein is CASSLMGGAGYTF. The chain combines TRBV7-9 with TRBJ1-2; a possible D gene is TRBD1 (6 bases). Germline V gene data show CDR1 as SEHNR and CDR2 as FQNEAQ (reference sequence). The V end was cut by 2 bases, the J end by 7 bases, with 11 bases between. This CDR3 comprises 13 residues.

The chain couples TRBV10-3 to TRBJ2-2, with D tentatively TRBD2 (6 bases). This CDR3 contains 14 residues. Looked up from germline, CDR1 is ENHRY and CDR2 is SYGVKD. Trimming pared 0 bases from V and 6 bases from J, leaving 8 bases between. CDR3 region: CAISESRGAGELFF. The CDR3 bases are TGTGCCATCAGTGAGTCACGCGGGGCCGGGGAGCTGTTTTTT.